This is a list of T cell receptor beta chains from one sample in a study of human T cells and chemical hapten exposure. From the RACE reads, TCRdb called clonotypes with MiXCR, one entry per CDR3 protein. The sample includes approximately 92,000 distinct CDR3 sequences, roughly an eighth seen only once; the top ten take 3.2%. This sample comprised whole blood, obtained in connection with sensitization to the hapten diphenylcyclopropenone (DPC). These receptors originate from a woman aged 40 to 50 with alopecia areata. Some clones in this sample may be carry-over from other donors' samples. CDR3s include the opening cysteine and the closing phenylalanine or tryptophan. Only some rows state a clone size, as once, few, many or a class for expanded clones.

V: TRBV6-2/TRBV6-3
J: TRBJ2-1
size: many
CDR3: CASSSLTANEQFF

V: TRBV6-2/TRBV6-3
J: TRBJ2-7
size: few
CDR3: CASTKGALYEQYF

V: TRBV6-5
J: TRBJ2-7
size: many
CDR3: CASGLGIYEQYF

V: TRBV28
J: TRBJ2-3
size: many
CDR3: CASSSAKRAFTDTQYF

V: TRBV10-1
J: TRBJ2-1
size: NA
CDR3: CASSERLAGGGAYNEQFF

V: TRBV20-1
J: TRBJ1-5
size: many
CDR3: CSARRVDRGDNQPQHF

V: TRBV6-2/TRBV6-3
J: TRBJ1-5
size: NA
CDR3: CASSPGQGAYQPQHF

V: TRBV27
J: TRBJ2-7
size: many
CDR3: CASSPLTSGISEQYF

V: TRBV29-1
J: TRBJ2-5
size: few
CDR3: CSVPGTNQETQYF

V: TRBV12-3/TRBV12-4
J: TRBJ2-2
size: NA
CDR3: CASSLPQPGWGRNTGELFF

V: TRBV20-1
J: TRBJ1-2
size: NA
CDR3: CSAPDYGYTF

V: TRBV20-1
J: TRBJ1-4
size: many
CDR3: CSAEDRVVQKLFF

V: TRBV29-1
J: TRBJ2-5
size: NA
CDR3: CSVVVGLAGGTETQYF

V: TRBV29-1
J: TRBJ1-4
size: few
CDR3: CSGGGNEKLFF

V: TRBV7-8
J: TRBJ1-3
size: NA
CDR3: CASSGDREAGNTIYF

V: TRBV30
J: TRBJ1-5
size: many
CDR3: CAWSPNWEQPQHF

V: TRBV7-2
J: TRBJ1-5
size: many
CDR3: CASSPRVGSNQPQHF

V: TRBV20-1
J: TRBJ1-1
size: NA
CDR3: CSASSYGLNTEAFF

V: TRBV7-6
J: TRBJ2-1
size: NA
CDR3: CASSPGLATYNEQFF

V: TRBV7-2
J: TRBJ2-3
size: few
CDR3: CASSTGGFTDTQYF

V: TRBV12-3/TRBV12-4
J: TRBJ1-4
size: few
CDR3: CASSPGEKLFF

V: TRBV7-9
J: TRBJ2-7
size: NA
CDR3: CASSSRTGGISEQYF

V: TRBV3-1
J: TRBJ2-7
size: many
CDR3: CASSQDLVGDRQYF

V: TRBV6-2/TRBV6-3
J: TRBJ1-1
size: NA
CDR3: CASSYRQHEAFF

V: TRBV29-1
J: TRBJ2-7
size: NA
CDR3: CSVVTGVEQYF

V: TRBV12-5
J: TRBJ2-3
size: few
CDR3: CASGAGPPQADTQYF

V: TRBV9
J: TRBJ1-1
size: few
CDR3: CASSVNPVLNTEAFF

V: TRBV28
J: TRBJ2-5
size: NA
CDR3: CASSFTGRWQETQYF

V: TRBV5-4
J: TRBJ2-7
size: NA
CDR3: CASSLNRLGAYEQYF

V: TRBV18
J: TRBJ2-7
size: few
CDR3: CASSLGRAIYEQYF

V: TRBV30
J: TRBJ1-1
size: many
CDR3: CAWSGGPSSPGTEAFF

V: TRBV7-2
J: TRBJ2-2
size: NA
CDR3: CASSPSSGGNTGELFF

V: TRBV6-6
J: TRBJ1-2
size: many
CDR3: CASSTTGNYGYTF

V: TRBV27
J: TRBJ1-2
size: NA
CDR3: CASSLREGRSGYTF

V: TRBV30
J: TRBJ2-5
size: few
CDR3: CALKTGVETQYF

V: TRBV7-2
J: TRBJ2-3
size: few
CDR3: CASSLGGGNTQYF